The rows below give T cell receptor beta chains drawn from one sample of a study of glioma-infiltrating T cells after dendritic cell vaccination. The assay was immunoSEQ multiplex PCR, and TCRdb's table has in-frame clones only and misses some. The table has about 87,000 clones, less than 90% seen once. Sequenced material: blood, taken after dendritic cell vaccination. The source is a human donor with glioblastoma. The CDR3 runs from the conserved cysteine through the conserved F or W. A D gene is named only where the DNA matches it firmly. The listing skips clone size in some rows; elsewhere it reads once, few, many or a size class.

D gene	J gene	V gene	clone size	CDR3 DNA	CDR3 protein
TRBD1	TRBJ2-7	TRBV19	.	TGTGCCAGTAGTTCGGGACAGTTCTACGAGCAGTACTTC	CASSSGQFYEQYF
TRBD1	TRBJ1-3	TRBV30	.	TGTGCCTGGGACAGGGAGGCTGGAAACACCATATATTTT	CAWDREAGNTIYF
TRBD1	TRBJ1-2	TRBV30	.	TGTGCCTGGAGTGTACCAGGGGGGGGCTACACCTTC	CAWSVPGGGYTF
TRBD2	TRBJ2-7	TRBV5-8	.	TGTGCCAGCAGCCCCAGGCCGGGACTAGCTAAAGGAACCTACGAGCAGTACTTC	CASSPRPGLAKGTYEQYF
.	TRBJ2-6	TRBV6-1	.	TGTGCCAGCCAGGCGTCTGGGGCCAACGTCCTGACTTTC	CASQASGANVLTF
TRBD1	TRBJ2-7	TRBV2	few	TGTGCCAGCAGCCCCTGGACAGGGCGCGAGCAGTACTTC	CASSPWTGREQYF
TRBD1	TRBJ2-3	TRBV6-1	.	TGTGCCAGCAGTGGTGCTCGGGCAGGGGGCTTTGGGGATACGCAGTATTTT	CASSGARAGGFGDTQYF
.	TRBJ1-1	TRBV5-1	.	TGCGCCAGCAGACCAGGGAACACTGAAGCTTTCTTT	CASRPGNTEAFF
TRBD1	TRBJ1-1	TRBV6-1	.	TGTGCCAGCAGTGATCAGACAGGGGAGGCTTTCTTT	CASSDQTGEAFF
.	TRBJ1-1	TRBV18	.	TGTGCCAGCTCACCACCGGTCAGAACCATGAACACTGAAGCTTTCTTT	CASSPPVRTMNTEAFF
.	TRBJ2-1	TRBV5-4	once	TGTGCCAGCAGGTTCAGGGGTTCCCATGAGCAGTTCTTC	CASRFRGSHEQFF
.	TRBJ2-3	TRBV5-4	.	TGTGCCAGCAGCGGAGGCGGCCTAAGCACAGATACGCAGTATTTT	CASSGGGLSTDTQYF
.	TRBJ2-6	TRBV19	.	TGTGCCAGTCGGACAGCTGGGGCCAACGTCCTGACTTTC	CASRTAGANVLTF
.	TRBJ2-3	TRBV19	.	TGTGCCAGTAGTATTGATGGCAGGCACACAGATACGCAGTATTTT	CASSIDGRHTDTQYF
TRBD2	TRBJ2-1	TRBV7-3	.	TGTGCCAGCAGCGCCAGCGGGGGGGTCAATGAGCAGTTCTTC	CASSASGGVNEQFF
.	TRBJ1-3	TRBV5-6	.	TGTGCCAGCAGCGACCAGGTTCTTTACTCTGGAAACACCATATATTTT	CASSDQVLYSGNTIYF
TRBD1	TRBJ1-2	TRBV29-1	.	TGCAGCGTTGGGGAAGGGGGCGCTGATGGCTACACCTTC	CSVGEGGADGYTF
.	TRBJ1-1	TRBV25-1	.	TGTGCCAGCAGTCTGGCGGGGAAGAACACTGAAGCTTTCTTT	CASSLAGKNTEAFF
.	TRBJ2-1	TRBV14	.	TGTGCCAGCAGCCAAGTAGGCCAGGGGGAGCAGTTCTTC	CASSQVGQGEQFF
.	TRBJ1-2	TRBV19	.	TGTGCCAGTAGTATAGTAGGGGCAGGGGTTTTCAACTATGGCTACACCTTC	CASSIVGAGVFNYGYTF
TRBD1	TRBJ2-7	TRBV27	.	TGTGCCAGCAGTTGGAGACAGGGTTCCGAGCAGTACTTC	CASSWRQGSEQYF
.	TRBJ1-2	TRBV28	.	TGTGCCAGCAGTTTCGGGGGATCTAACTATGGCTACACCTTC	CASSFGGSNYGYTF
.	TRBJ1-4	TRBV29-1	.	TGCAGCGTTGAGGGGACATCCGGTAATGAAAAACTGTTTTTT	CSVEGTSGNEKLFF
.	TRBJ1-5	TRBV21-1	once	TGTGCCAGCAGGCGGCCAGGGGGTCCTCAGCCCCAGCATTTT	CASRRPGGPQPQHF
.	TRBJ2-6	TRBV6-5	once	TGTGCCAGCAGCCTCCGCCGGGCTGGGGCCAACGTCCTGACTTTC	CASSLRRAGANVLTF
.	TRBJ1-2	TRBV5-6	.	TGTGCCAGCAGCTCGACAGTTAACTATGGCTACACCTTC	CASSSTVNYGYTF
.	TRBJ1-1	TRBV5-4	.	TGTGCCAGCAGCTTGATCATGAACACTGAAGCTTTCTTT	CASSLIMNTEAFF
.	TRBJ1-4	TRBV29-1	.	TGCAGCGCTGCGGACAGCTCTAATGAAAAACTGTTTTTT	CSAADSSNEKLFF
TRBD2	TRBJ2-3	TRBV9	.	TGTGCCAGCAGCGTAGGACTAGCGGGGGGAACTACTCCTAGCACAGATACGCAGTATTTT	CASSVGLAGGTTPSTDTQYF
.	TRBJ1-1	TRBV2	.	TGTGCCAGCAGTGTTTTACAAACTGAAGCTTTCTTT	CASSVLQTEAFF
.	TRBJ2-3	TRBV4-1	.	TGCGCCAGCAGCCAAGATTGGGACACCCTGAGCACAGATACGCAGTATTTT	CASSQDWDTLSTDTQYF
.	TRBJ1-2	TRBV6-5	.	TGTGCCAGCAGTTTGACAGCTAACTATGGCTACACCTTC	CASSLTANYGYTF
.	TRBJ2-5	TRBV19	.	TGTGCCAGTAGCGACCTAGCTCGGCAAGAGACCCAGTACTTC	CASSDLARQETQYF
TRBD1	TRBJ2-1	TRBV7-9	.	TGTGCTGGAGGACAGGGTCTTCTCAATGAGCAGTTCTTC	CAGGQGLLNEQFF
TRBD2	TRBJ2-1	TRBV5-1	.	TGCGCCAGCAGCTGGACTAGCTACAATGAGCAGTTCTTC	CASSWTSYNEQFF
TRBD1	TRBJ1-2	TRBV18	.	TGTGCCAGCTCACTGAGGGACAGGGGCTATGGCTACACCTTC	CASSLRDRGYGYTF
.	TRBJ2-1	TRBV7-2	.	TGTGCCAGCAGCCCCAGCGGAGATGAGCAGTTCTTC	CASSPSGDEQFF
TRBD2	TRBJ2-2	TRBV9	.	TGTGCCAGCAGCGTAGCTAGCGGGGTCGGGGAGCTGTTTTTT	CASSVASGVGELFF
TRBD2	TRBJ2-1	TRBV10-3	.	TGTGCCACGGGCTGGGGCGGGGGGTCCGATGAGCAGTTCTTC	CATGWGGGSDEQFF
.	TRBJ2-7	TRBV6-1	.	TGTGCCAGCAGCCTTAGGGGACTCGCCTACGAGCAGTACTTC	CASSLRGLAYEQYF
.	TRBJ2-2	TRBV2	.	TGTGCCAGCGGCGGAAAACCCACCGGGGAGCTGTTTTTT	CASGGKPTGELFF
.	TRBJ1-3	TRBV7-8	.	TGTGCCAGCAGCTTAACCCAGGGACTGGGGGGAAACACCATATATTTT	CASSLTQGLGGNTIYF
TRBD2	TRBJ2-7	TRBV7-6	.	TGTGCCAGCAGCTTAGCGGGTAGCGGGGGATGGGGCGAGCAGTACTTC	CASSLAGSGGWGEQYF
.	TRBJ1-1	TRBV6-6	.	TGTGCCAGCAGTTATGGAGGTCGAAGTGAAGCTTTCTTT	CASSYGGRSEAFF
.	TRBJ2-2	TRBV6-5	.	TGTGCCAGCAGTTACGACACCTACGGGGAGCTGTTTTTT	CASSYDTYGELFF
TRBD1	TRBJ2-1	TRBV2	few	TGTGCCAGCAGTAGGGGACAGAACAATGAGCAGTTCTTC	CASSRGQNNEQFF
.	TRBJ1-1	TRBV5-1	.	TGCGCCAGCAGCTTTTTTGCGGGGACTGAAGCTTTCTTT	CASSFFAGTEAFF
.	TRBJ1-5	TRBV5-6	.	TGTGCCAGCAGCTTGGAGGGGATGGGCAATCAGCCCCAGCATTTT	CASSLEGMGNQPQHF
TRBD2	TRBJ2-7	TRBV4-1	.	TGCGCCAGCAGCCGGAGCCCGCTAGCGGGCTCCTACGAGCAGTACTTC	CASSRSPLAGSYEQYF
.	TRBJ2-1	TRBV4-3	few	TGCGCCAGCAGCCAAGACTACTTCAATGAGCAGTTCTTC	CASSQDYFNEQFF
.	TRBJ1-6	TRBV29-1	.	TGCAGCGTTGGTGAGACTAAAAATTCACCCCTCCACTTT	CSVGETKNSPLHF
.	TRBJ1-6	TRBV4-3	.	TGCGCCAGCAGCCAAGATTCGGGTTCACCCCTCCACTTT	CASSQDSGSPLHF
.	TRBJ1-5	TRBV6-1	few	TGTGCCAGCAGAGGACCAGGGGCCACTCAGCCCCAGCATTTT	CASRGPGATQPQHF
.	TRBJ2-2	TRBV9	.	TGTGCCAGCAGCGGCGGGGAGGGGGGCAGGAACACCGGGGAGCTGTTTTTT	CASSGGEGGRNTGELFF
TRBD1	TRBJ1-2	TRBV7-3	.	TGTGCCAGCAGTTCCGGGACAGGGGACGATGGCTACACCTTC	CASSSGTGDDGYTF
.	TRBJ1-2	TRBV7-9	.	TGTGCCAGCAGCTTAGACGCAGACTATGGCTACACCTTC	CASSLDADYGYTF